This T cell receptor (beta chain) was retrieved from a study of T-cell memory formation after mild COVID-19. About the study: Largely donor-specific TCR clusters were found. Study findings and constraints: Prior to infection, memory already included some responding clones, suggesting cross-reactive memory joined. Later expanders leaned CD4+, whereas day 15 to 85 contracting clones were balanced CD4/CD8.

This clonotype was seen a handful of times. Antigen: not known. TCRdb redid the calling of the 5' RACE reads with MiXCR, one entry per CDR3 protein. The repertoire has some 410,000 distinct CDR3 sequences, less than 25% of them found once; the top ten carry about an eighth. The V gene's germline CDR1 is SEHNR and CDR2 FQNEAQ (reference sequence). Trimming cost V 4 bases and J 6 bases; bases outside gene matches: 3. CDR3 length equals 13 residues. The chain combines TRBV7-9 with TRBJ2-3; the match to TRBD2 covers 8 bases. The sample consisted of PBMCs or a T cell subset sorted from them (not recorded which). The sequence derives from an adult woman who had mild COVID-19 (a few samples of this study predate the infection). Cell type and time point are not known. The CDR3: CASSYREGDTQYF. The CDR3 DNA reads as TGTGCCAGCAGCTACCGGGAGGGGGATACGCAGTATTTT.